The following is a T cell receptor beta chain sequence with its context. Its specificity is not known. Germline and junction disagree at one end, which may indicate a read error. The second PCR ran about 7 to 12 cycles with a sample-barcoded 5' primer and J-beta primers. MiXCR was run by TCRdb on the 5' RACE reads, yielding one entry per CDR3 protein. The sample includes hundreds of thousands of distinct CDR3 sequences, 62% seen only once; the top ten take roughly a quarter. The record originates from a study of blood T cells in healthy people across ages. The CDR3 length is 16 residues. Per the germline V gene, CDR1 is SGHKS and CDR2 is YYEKEE (reference sequence). Study results and limitations: Possibly confounding the expanded clonotype changes was the fact that donor CMV status was unknown.

Material for sequencing was blood. J is TRBJ2-3 and V is TRBV5-5, with 10 positions matching TRBD2. The source of this sequence is a man aged 25 to 40 in good health. CDR3: CASSRSSGGYTDTQYF. The DNA of the CDR3 is TGCGCCAGCAGCCGGTCTAGCGGGGGTTACACAGATACGCAGTATTTT.